This T cell receptor (beta chain) was found in a study of CD8+ T cells in alopecia areata. Study context: Twice a day, 5 to 10 mg of oral tofacitinib was administered to treated patients.

The sequencing template was cDNA reverse transcribed from extracted RNA. Sequenced by immunoSEQ multiplex PCR; TCRdb stores in-frame clones only, minus some. The table lists hundreds of thousands of clones, approximately 60% of them singletons. Study-level points and caveats: Having just one nonresponder leaves the connection between baseline CD8+ expansion and response unresolved.

This CDR3 is 16 amino acids long. Trimming at V came to 5 bases and at J to 8 bases, leaving 14 bases not matched to a gene. Germline V gene lookup returns CDR1 SEHNR and CDR2 FQNEAQ (reference sequence). Treatment defined: oral pan-JAK inhibitor, 5-10 mg twice daily. This clone was recorded many times. Its target is not known. The V gene is TRBV7-9, the J gene TRBJ2-1, with 8 positions matching TRBD2. The source was CD4+ T cells sorted from blood, collected around week 54, from a patient treated with tofacitinib. The TCR sequence derives from a human donor with alopecia areata. The CDR3 region is CASSPPRTSREDEQFF. The CDR3 DNA is TGTGCCAGCAGCCCGCCGAGGACTAGCCGGGAAGATGAGCAGTTCTTC.